This paragraph reports one T cell receptor (beta chain). Its cognate antigen is unknown. This entry is derived from a study of T cell responses to AZD1222 COVID-19 vaccine. Whole-study results and caveats: Targeting of unmutated variant regions was reportedly seen in nearly half of spike-specific TCRs. Spike-specific TCR breadth and depth went up after people got two AZD1222 doses.

Some clones are missing from TCRdb's copy, which holds only in-frame ones; the method was immunoSEQ multiplex PCR. The table shows some 100,000 clones, with roughly 87% occurring only once. The germline V gene encodes CDR1 MGHDK and CDR2 SYGVNS. The CDR3 contains 13 residues. V shed 3 bases and J shed 4 bases, with 7 bases lying between them. Sequencing was performed on peripheral blood, taken on day 0 of MenACWY control vaccination. J is TRBJ1-3 and V is TRBV25-1; the D is unclear. The TCR comes from an adult in good health. The chain's CDR3 is CASSDQAGNTIYF. As DNA, the CDR3 is TGTGCCAGCAGTGACCAGGCGGGAAACACCATATATTTT.